The clone carrying this TCR beta chain occurred a few times. The data are from a study of blood T cell repertoires in COVID-19. For the study at large: Sources were T cells, B-cell-depleted T cells, or PBMCs; the material itself was cDNA or gDNA.

Methods used by the authors: Amplification with reference gene primers provided the estimates of nucleated cell counts. Assay: immunoSEQ multiplex PCR; the TCRdb copy retains only in-frame clones and omits some. For V, J and clone size, that table is used; D and trimming come from the DNA. The sample holds around 94,000 clones, approximately 86% seen once. Germline loops: CDR1 SGHRS, CDR2 YFSETQ. This CDR3 contains 15 residues. With 1 base removed from V and 5 bases from J, the gap between germline ends came to 14 bases. Input material: peripheral blood. This receptor was taken from an elderly man with acute or convalescent COVID-19. The chain is built from TRBV5-1 and TRBJ2-3; D perhaps matches TRBD2 (5 bases). The CDR3 spells CASSLRASTRDTQYF. CDR3 coding DNA: TGCGCCAGCAGCTTGAGGGCTAGCACCAGAGATACGCAGTATTTT.